The sample holds a few counts of the clone carrying this T cell receptor beta chain. This sample stems from a study of blood T cell repertoires in COVID-19. For the study at large: The cDNA or gDNA used as material had been derived from T cells, B-cell-depleted T cells, or PBMCs.

V lost 7 bases, J lost 2 bases, and 14 bases lay in between. CDR3 length equals 14 residues. Germline loops: CDR1 MNHEY, CDR2 SVGAGI. Some clones are missing from TCRdb's copy, which holds only in-frame ones; the method was immunoSEQ multiplex PCR. The sample has under 200,000 clones; around 82% are singletons. The chain is built from TRBV6-5 and TRBJ1-1; D might be TRBD1 (6 bases). The TCR was taken from a man aged 60 to 69 who had recovered from COVID-19. Sequenced: peripheral blood. The DNA of the CDR3 is TGTGCCAGCACCAGCGGGGGCATTAACACTGAAGCTTTCTTT. It translates to CASTSGGINTEAFF.